This T cell receptor (delta chain) derives from a study of gamma-delta chains in newborns, infants, children. About the study: Polyclonal expansion of innate γδ T cells after birth follows microbial exposure.

With CATT, TCRdb re-called clones from the reads. The sample contains approximately 7,000 delta-chain clones, around 10% of which appear only once. The CDR3 totals 18 residues. After removal of 3 bases from V and 5 bases from J, the junction contained 16 bases not matched to a gene. The germline V gene has CDR1 GEAIGNYY and CDR2 EKD. In its sample, this clone was seen a few times. This CDR3 is also generated by other DNA sequences in the sample. Sequencing was carried out using blood. V gene TRDV2 combines with J gene TRDJ1; 11 bases fit TRDD3. This TCR was sampled from a child who was a newborn, infant or young child, either healthy, febrile or measles-vaccinated (not recorded which). The CDR3 sequence is CACDVLGDKGIRADKLIF. The CDR3 DNA reads TGTGCCTGTGACGTACTGGGGGATAAGGGAATTAGGGCTGATAAACTCATCTTT.